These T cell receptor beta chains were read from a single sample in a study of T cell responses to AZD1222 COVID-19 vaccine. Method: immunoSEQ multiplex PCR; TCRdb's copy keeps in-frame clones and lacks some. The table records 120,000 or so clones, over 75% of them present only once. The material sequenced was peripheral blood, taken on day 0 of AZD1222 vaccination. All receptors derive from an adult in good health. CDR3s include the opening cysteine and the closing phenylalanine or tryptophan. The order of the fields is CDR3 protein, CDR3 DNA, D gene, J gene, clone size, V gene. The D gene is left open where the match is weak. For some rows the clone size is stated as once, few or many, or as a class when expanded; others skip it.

CATSVGSGGTDTQYF TGTGCCACCAGTGTCGGTAGCGGGGGGACAGATACGCAGTATTTT TRBD2 TRBJ2-3 - TRBV24-1
CASSIRSRGTDTQYF TGTGCCAGTAGTATCCGGTCGCGGGGAACAGATACGCAGTATTTT - TRBJ2-3 - TRBV19
CATLDRVRQPQHF TGTGCCACACTCGACAGGGTTCGCCAGCCCCAGCATTTT TRBD1 TRBJ1-5 - TRBV6-5
CAIRDRMATTEAFF TGTGCCATCAGGGACCGTATGGCGACCACTGAAGCTTTCTTT - TRBJ1-1 - TRBV10-3
CAWSISEGQPQHF TGTGCCTGGAGTATTTCCGAGGGTCAGCCCCAGCATTTT - TRBJ1-5 - TRBV30
CASSFGGGGPGNTIYF TGCGCCAGCAGCTTTGGAGGGGGTGGACCTGGAAACACCATATATTTT - TRBJ1-3 few TRBV5-1
CASSPGTSGSGDYEQYF TGTGCCAGCAGCCCCGGGACTAGCGGGAGTGGAGACTACGAGCAGTACTTC TRBD2 TRBJ2-7 few TRBV7-9
CASSQGSSGGTDTQYF TGTGCCAGCAGCCAAGGGAGTAGCGGGGGGACGGATACGCAGTATTTT TRBD2 TRBJ2-3 - TRBV4-2
CASSFQGAGNTEAFF TGCGCCAGCAGCTTTCAGGGGGCTGGGAACACTGAAGCTTTCTTT TRBD1 TRBJ1-1 - TRBV5-1
CASSQEGQSNTEAFF TGCGCCAGCAGCCAAGAGGGACAATCGAACACTGAAGCTTTCTTT - TRBJ1-1 - TRBV4-1
CASSLSRNNEQFF TGTGCCAGCAGCTTATCTCGTAACAATGAGCAGTTCTTC - TRBJ2-1 - TRBV7-2
CASSTKGAGQPQHF TGTGCCAGTAGTACGAAGGGGGCGGGTCAGCCCCAGCATTTT TRBD1 TRBJ1-5 - TRBV19
CASSPRWSSYEQYF TGTGCCAGCAGCCCCCGTTGGAGCTCCTACGAGCAGTACTTC - TRBJ2-7 - TRBV9
CATGTGDTIYF TGTGCTACTGGGACGGGGGACACCATATATTTT - TRBJ1-3 - TRBV12-5
CASSTGSGKSYNEQFF TGTGCCAGTAGTACGGGTAGCGGGAAGTCCTACAATGAGCAGTTCTTC TRBD2 TRBJ2-1 - TRBV19
CASSLSGRYYGYTF TGTGCCAGCAGTTTATCGGGCAGGTACTATGGCTACACCTTC - TRBJ1-2 - TRBV27
CASSPDRPGQLSNQPQHF TGTGCCAGCTCACCTGACCGACCGGGACAGCTTAGCAATCAGCCCCAGCATTTT TRBD1 TRBJ1-5 - TRBV18
CASMGRNTEAFF TGTGCCAGCATGGGACGGAACACTGAAGCTTTCTTT - TRBJ1-1 - TRBV2
CASSLTSGRAPETQYF TGTGCCAGCAGCTTGACTAGCGGGAGGGCCCCAGAGACCCAGTACTTC TRBD2 TRBJ2-5 - TRBV5-6
CASKPDRYTDTQYF TGTGCCAGCAAGCCGGACAGATACACAGATACGCAGTATTTT - TRBJ2-3 - TRBV27
CASSQDTGGNQPQHF TGCGCCAGCAGCCAAGATACAGGGGGAAATCAGCCCCAGCATTTT TRBD1 TRBJ1-5 - TRBV4-3
CASSPDLNPHYGYTF TGTGCCAGCAGTCCTGACCTAAATCCGCACTATGGCTACACCTTC - TRBJ1-2 - TRBV27
CASSQDLRPTGELFF TGTGCCAGCAGCCAAGATCTGAGACCTACCGGGGAGCTGTTTTTT - TRBJ2-2 - TRBV3-1/TRBV3-2
CASSLSSRGLSTEAFF TGTGCCAGCAGCTTGAGCTCCAGGGGGCTGAGTACTGAAGCTTTCTTT TRBD1 TRBJ1-1 - TRBV11-1
CASSLAPRGGTGELFF TGCGCCAGCAGCTTGGCTCCCAGGGGGGGCACCGGGGAGCTGTTTTTT - TRBJ2-2 - TRBV5-1
CASSDPQGGGIVDTQYF TGCGCCAGCAGCGACCCACAGGGAGGCGGCATCGTAGATACGCAGTATTTT - TRBJ2-3 - TRBV5-1
CASSSIGRGGNQPQHF TGTGCCAGCAGCTCGATAGGGCGCGGGGGCAATCAGCCCCAGCATTTT - TRBJ1-5 - TRBV27
CASSWGQGARGYTF TGCGCCAGCAGCTGGGGACAGGGGGCGAGAGGCTACACCTTC TRBD1 TRBJ1-2 - TRBV5-1
CSASSGPSSYNEQFF TGCAGTGCTAGTTCTGGGCCTAGCTCCTACAATGAGCAGTTCTTC - TRBJ2-1 - TRBV20-1
CAWSAGHPNVVNTEAFF TGTGCCTGGAGTGCAGGACATCCCAACGTGGTGAACACTGAAGCTTTCTTT - TRBJ1-1 - TRBV30
CASSFTAYSNQPQHF TGTGCCAGCAGTTTCACAGCCTATAGCAATCAGCCCCAGCATTTT - TRBJ1-5 - TRBV28
CASSPGDRGRETQYF TGTGCCAGCTCACCAGGGGACAGGGGCAGGGAGACCCAGTACTTC TRBD1 TRBJ2-5 - TRBV18
CASSPGQGKTTEAFF TGTGCCAGCAGCCCCGGACAGGGTAAGACCACTGAAGCTTTCTTT TRBD1 TRBJ1-1 - TRBV7-3
CASSHAGGLNQPQHF TGCGCCAGCAGCCACGCGGGGGGTCTCAATCAGCCCCAGCATTTT - TRBJ1-5 - TRBV4-1
CASSPSEGWNGYTF TGTGCCAGCAGCCCCTCAGAGGGATGGAATGGCTACACCTTC - TRBJ1-2 - TRBV9
CASRPSSGARGEQFF TGTGCCAGCAGGCCGTCTAGCGGGGCCCGGGGTGAGCAGTTCTTC TRBD2 TRBJ2-1 - TRBV6-5
CASSQGANYGYTF TGTGCCAGCAGTCAGGGGGCTAACTATGGCTACACCTTC TRBD1 TRBJ1-2 few TRBV27
CATSVRRRMYNSPLHF TGTGCCACCAGTGTTAGGCGGAGGATGTATAATTCACCCCTCCACTTT - TRBJ1-6 - TRBV24-1
CATSRANFSSGELWNEQFF TGTGCCACCAGCAGAGCGAACTTTAGCAGCGGGGAGCTGTGGAATGAGCAGTTCTTC TRBD2 TRBJ2-1 once TRBV15
CASSSDGYNEQFF TGTGCCAGCAGCTCGGACGGGTACAATGAGCAGTTCTTC - TRBJ2-1 - TRBV3-1/TRBV3-2
CASHGTNTGELFF TGTGCCAGCCACGGGACGAACACCGGGGAGCTGTTTTTT - TRBJ2-2 - TRBV6-5
CASSPGSSNYGYTF TGCGCCAGCAGCCCCGGGTCGAGTAACTATGGCTACACCTTC - TRBJ1-2 - TRBV5-1
CASSSRGGGDEQFF TGTGCCAGCAGCTCCCGGGGGGGCGGGGATGAGCAGTTCTTC TRBD2 TRBJ2-1 - TRBV4-2
CASSTRTGPIYF TGTGCCAGCAGTACCCGGACAGGACCCATATATTTT TRBD1 TRBJ1-3 - TRBV12-3/TRBV12-4
CSASLRGQGIHGYTF TGCAGTGCTAGTTTGAGGGGACAGGGGATCCATGGCTACACCTTC TRBD1 TRBJ1-2 once TRBV20-1
CASRGGLAGGPNTGELFF TGTGCCAGCAGGGGGGGACTAGCGGGAGGCCCGAACACCGGGGAGCTGTTTTTT TRBD2 TRBJ2-2 - TRBV2